The present entry profiles one T cell receptor (beta chain) with its context. The antigen is undetermined. TCRbeta library preparation incorporated unique molecular identifiers. TCRdb analysed the PCR reads with MiXCR anew, one entry per CDR3 protein. The profile covers 250,000 or so distinct CDR3 sequences, with 20% to 30% appearing a single time and around 4.8% taken by the ten largest. The data were obtained in a study of T-cell reconstitution after alpha-beta-depleted transplantation in children. Study-wide results and limits: There were some patients whose high TCRbeta diversity at day 60 came from surviving recipient T cells and thymic progenitors. From newly produced T cells came most of the T-cell counts and diversity one year after transplant. Two months or so post-transplant, alpha-beta T cells reportedly derived from several hundred expanded graft clones.

Trimming cost V 2 bases and J 0 bases, with 23 bases left between them. CDR3 length: 20 amino acids. The germline V gene encodes CDR1 KGHSH and CDR2 LQKENI. This specimen was PBMCs, mostly from graft donor cells, taken 360 days after TCRalphabeta/CD19-depleted stem cell transplant. This sequence was found in a female patient aged 2 to 10 who had a stem cell transplant for congenital amegakaryocytic thrombocytopenia, so the T cells may come from the graft donor. The chain uses TRBV18 and TRBJ1-5; D might be TRBD1 (5 bases). This CDR3 is CASSPTRDALVFYSNQPQHF. The CDR3 DNA sequence: TGTGCCAGCTCACCAACCCGGGACGCCCTTGTTTTTTATAGCAATCAGCCCCAGCATTTT.